Listed below are T cell receptor beta chains from one sample, sequenced in a study of blood T cell repertoires in COVID-19. The repertoire was sequenced with immunoSEQ multiplex PCR; TCRdb's copy has only in-frame clones and lacks some. The table records a few hundred thousand clones, roughly four fifths of them present only once. The source material was PBMCs or T cells enriched from blood (not recorded which). Receptors were obtained from a woman in her forties or fifties who had recovered from COVID-19. CDR3s include the opening cysteine and the closing phenylalanine or tryptophan. D genes are given only for firm matches. The listing skips clone size in some rows; elsewhere it reads once, few, many or a size class.

>TRBV28|.|TRBJ1-6|TRBD1
TGTGCCAGCAGTGGGACAGGGGAGGGATATAATTCACCCCTCCACTTT
CASSGTGEGYNSPLHF
>TRBV5-4|.|TRBJ1-4|.
TGTGCCAGCAGCCGAAATCAGGCGAGTAATGAAAAACTGTTTTTT
CASSRNQASNEKLFF
>TRBV7-2|.|TRBJ2-5|TRBD2
TGTGCCAGCAGCTTACTTGGGACTAGCCCCCAAGAGACCCAGTACTTC
CASSLLGTSPQETQYF
>TRBV5-1|few|TRBJ1-1|TRBD1
TGCGCCAGCAGCTTCACAGGGGATCGGGCTGAAGCTTTCTTT
CASSFTGDRAEAFF
>TRBV2|.|TRBJ1-1|.
TGTGCCAGCAGACCAAGACACGGGGGTAACACTGAAGCTTTCTTT
CASRPRHGGNTEAFF
>TRBV12-3/TRBV12-4|.|TRBJ2-7|.
TGTGCCAGCAGCCTAGGCCGAGGCGAGCAGTACTTC
CASSLGRGEQYF
>TRBV6-2/TRBV6-3|.|TRBJ1-1|.
TGTGCCAGCAGTGGCACCAGGGGAAGAACTGAAGCTTTCTTT
CASSGTRGRTEAFF
>TRBV6-5|.|TRBJ2-7|.
TGTGCCAGCAGTTACCACCCCGGGGGTCCCTACGAGCAGTACTTC
CASSYHPGGPYEQYF
>TRBV27|.|TRBJ2-1|TRBD2
TGTGCCAGCAGTTCCCGCTCGCGGGAGGGCACCAATGAGCAGTTCTTC
CASSSRSREGTNEQFF
>TRBV19|.|TRBJ1-4|.
TGTGCCAGTAATTTCGGGTTAACTAATGAAAAACTGTTTTTT
CASNFGLTNEKLFF
>TRBV3-1/TRBV3-2|.|TRBJ2-5|.
TGTGCCAGCAGCCAAATTCTAGCCGGAGAGACCCAGTACTTC
CASSQILAGETQYF
>TRBV7-9|.|TRBJ2-3|TRBD1
TGTGCCAGCAGCTCTGGGACAGGAATGACAGATACGCAGTATTTT
CASSSGTGMTDTQYF
>TRBV19|.|TRBJ1-1|.
TGTGCCAGTAGTTCCCCGGGGGGCTACACTGAAGCTTTCTTT
CASSSPGGYTEAFF
>TRBV6-2/TRBV6-3|.|TRBJ1-1|.
TGTGCCAGCAGTGGGTGGAGGGGTGCGAACACTGAAGCTTTCTTT
CASSGWRGANTEAFF
>TRBV4-2|.|TRBJ1-6|.
TGTGCCAGCAGCCAAGCTCACAGTAATTCACCCCTCCACTTT
CASSQAHSNSPLHF
>TRBV7-2|.|TRBJ2-7|.
TGTGCCACCGCGGAGGGGGCGTCCTACGAGCAGTACTTC
CATAEGASYEQYF
>TRBV25-1|once|TRBJ1-2|.
TGTGCCAGCAGTGATTCAGGAGCGGGTGGCTATGGCTACACCTTC
CASSDSGAGGYGYTF
>TRBV9|.|TRBJ1-6|.
TGTGCCAGCAGCCCGCAGCAGGGGTACAATTCACCCCTCCACTTT
CASSPQQGYNSPLHF
>TRBV9|.|TRBJ2-6|TRBD1
TGTGCCAGCAGCTCCCACCCGGGACAGGGGACTGGGGCCAACGTCCTGACTTTC
CASSSHPGQGTGANVLTF
>TRBV5-1|.|TRBJ2-7|.
TGCGCCAGCAGCTTCGGACAGTACGAGCAGTACTTC
CASSFGQYEQYF
>TRBV6-2/TRBV6-3|.|TRBJ2-3|.
TGTGCCAGCAGTGACTTCCGGGACTCCCGCCCAGATACGCAGTATTTT
CASSDFRDSRPDTQYF
>TRBV11-3|few|TRBJ1-2|.
TGTGCCAGCAGCTCTGCCAACACCCTAGCTGGAGGGTATGGCTACACCTTC
CASSSANTLAGGYGYTF
>TRBV2|few|TRBJ2-2|TRBD2
TGTGCCAGTACGGGACTAGCGCTCACCGGGGAGCTGTTTTTT
CASTGLALTGELFF
>TRBV19|.|TRBJ2-1|TRBD2
TGTGCCAGTAGCCGGGGGGGGGACAATGAGCAGTTCTTC
CASSRGGDNEQFF
>TRBV19|.|TRBJ1-2|TRBD1
TGTGCCAGTAGCCTAAAGGGGGCAGGGACTAACTATGGCTACACCTTC
CASSLKGAGTNYGYTF
>TRBV15|.|TRBJ1-1|.
TGTGCCACCAGCCGGATTAGGGGTGGTTTAAGGGCAAACACTGAAGCTTTCTTT
CATSRIRGGLRANTEAFF
>TRBV18|.|TRBJ1-2|.
TGTGCCAGCTCCGCGGTGGACACGGCGAACTATGGCTACACCTTC
CASSAVDTANYGYTF
>TRBV15|.|TRBJ2-2|.
TGTGCCACCAGCAGAGTAAACGTTAAGACTATAGGGCCCGGGGAGCTGTTTTTT
CATSRVNVKTIGPGELFF
>TRBV4-1|.|TRBJ1-2|.
TGCGCCAGCAGCCCCTTGGGGGACTTCTATGGCTACACCTTC
CASSPLGDFYGYTF
>TRBV2|once|TRBJ1-5|.
TGTGCCAGCAGCCTATCAAGCAATCAGCCCCAGCATTTT
CASSLSSNQPQHF
>TRBV15|.|TRBJ2-6|.
TGTGCCACCAGCAGAGAGGGACATCTCTCTGGGGCCAACGTCCTGACTTTC
CATSREGHLSGANVLTF
>TRBV6-5|.|TRBJ1-5|.
TGTGCCAGTCGAGGGAATAGCAATCAGCCCCAGCATTTT
CASRGNSNQPQHF
>TRBV19|.|TRBJ1-1|.
TGTGCCAGCATAGGAGGACTCTCCACTGAAGCTTTCTTT
CASIGGLSTEAFF
>TRBV20-1|once|TRBJ1-4|.
TGCAGTGCGGAACGGAGTGAAAAACTGTTTTTT
CSAERSEKLFF
>TRBV7-2|.|TRBJ2-1|TRBD2
TGTGCCAGCAGCTTAGCAGCGGGAGGGCTCCATGAGCAGTTCTTC
CASSLAAGGLHEQFF
>TRBV12-3/TRBV12-4|.|TRBJ1-2|.
TGTGCCAGCAGCCAGACGGGGAACTATGGCTACACCTTC
CASSQTGNYGYTF
>TRBV7-2|.|TRBJ2-7|.
TGTGCCAGCAGCTCCCTCCTAGAGCAGTACTTC
CASSSLLEQYF